This TCR beta chain was found in a study of CD8 T cells in ankylosing spondylitis. Study conclusions and caveats: A TCR beta motif made of several highly homologous variants seemed typical of ankylosing spondylitis blood.

Via MiXCR, TCRdb re-called the 5' RACE reads, giving one row per CDR3 protein. Among roughly 700,000 distinct CDR3 sequences, around 20% were seen once, and the ten largest hold 15% to 20%. This clonotype has just a few counts. Its antigen is still unknown. V dropped 8 bases and J dropped 5; count of bases not matched to a gene: 14. The CDR3 length is 16 residues. Sequenced: blood, either unsorted or a sorted T cell fraction (not recorded which). The sequence came from a male donor with ankylosing spondylitis. V and J are TRBV12-3 or TRBV12-4 and TRBJ2-2; 7 positions match TRBD1. CDR3 amino acids: CASPPMVDRVTGELFF. The CDR3 region has the DNA TGTGCCAGCCCCCCCATGGTCGACAGGGTAACCGGGGAGCTGTTTTTT.